This T cell receptor (beta chain) was identified in a study of T-cell reconstitution after alpha-beta-depleted transplantation in children. Molecular barcoding with unique molecular identifiers was used for the TCRbeta library. TCRdb redid the calling of the PCR reads with MiXCR, one entry per CDR3 protein. The sample has more than 150,000 distinct CDR3 sequences, 6% to 7% seen once; the top ten hold about 2.9%. Trimming removed 3 bases at V and 1 base at J, with 13 bases between. Germline CDR1 is KGHSH and CDR2 is LQKENI. This CDR3 contains 17 residues. The source material was PBMCs from the stem cell graft donor, sampled from the stem cell graft. The chain joins TRBV18 to TRBJ2-6; D gene uncertain. This receptor was obtained from a human donor who donated a stem cell graft to a child with Wiskott-Aldrich syndrome. The CDR3 here is CASSPQFGESGANVLTF. The DNA of the CDR3 is TGTGCCAGCTCACCCCAATTTGGGGAATCTGGGGCCAACGTCCTGACTTTC.